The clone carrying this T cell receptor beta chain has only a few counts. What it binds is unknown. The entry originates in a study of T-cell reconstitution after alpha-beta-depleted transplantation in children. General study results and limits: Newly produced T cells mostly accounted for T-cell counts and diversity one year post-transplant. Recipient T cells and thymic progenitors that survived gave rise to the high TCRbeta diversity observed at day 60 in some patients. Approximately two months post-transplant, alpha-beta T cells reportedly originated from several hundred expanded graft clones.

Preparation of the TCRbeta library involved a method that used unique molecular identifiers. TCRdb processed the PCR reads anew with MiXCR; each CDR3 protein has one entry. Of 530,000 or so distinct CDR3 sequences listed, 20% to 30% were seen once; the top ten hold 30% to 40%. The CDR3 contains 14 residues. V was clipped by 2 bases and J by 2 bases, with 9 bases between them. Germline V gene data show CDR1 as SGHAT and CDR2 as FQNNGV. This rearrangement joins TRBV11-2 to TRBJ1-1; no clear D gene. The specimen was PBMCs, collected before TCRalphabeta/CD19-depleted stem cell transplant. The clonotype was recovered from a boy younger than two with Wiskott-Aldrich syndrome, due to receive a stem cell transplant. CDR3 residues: CASSLIARNTEAFF. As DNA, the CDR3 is TGTGCCAGCAGCTTAATAGCCCGAAACACTGAAGCTTTCTTT.